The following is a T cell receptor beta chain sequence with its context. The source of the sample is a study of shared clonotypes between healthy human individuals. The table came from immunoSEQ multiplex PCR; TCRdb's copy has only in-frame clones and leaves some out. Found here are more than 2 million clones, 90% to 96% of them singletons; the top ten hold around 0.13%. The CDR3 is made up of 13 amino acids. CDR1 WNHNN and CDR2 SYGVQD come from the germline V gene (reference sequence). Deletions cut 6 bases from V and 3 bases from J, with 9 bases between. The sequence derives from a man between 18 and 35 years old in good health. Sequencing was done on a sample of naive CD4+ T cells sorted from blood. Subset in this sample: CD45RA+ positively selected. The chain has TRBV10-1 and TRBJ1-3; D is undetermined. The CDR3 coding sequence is TGCGCCAGCAGCCGGCAGGTTGGAAACACCATATATTTT. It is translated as CASSRQVGNTIYF.